Here is one T cell receptor beta chain with its context. Its antigen is undetermined. This specimen belongs to a study of T cell repertoires in cytomegalovirus infection. About the research overall: Indications came from public TCR beta signatures; they pointed to CMV infection and to a matching HLA type. Study-wide points: Totalled public TCR beta family frequency picked out people who carried CMV plus the relevant HLA. Dominating the ex vivo response were TCR beta clonotypes that were CMV-specific and HLA-C-restricted.

Germline values: CDR1 SNHLY, CDR2 FYNNEI. The CDR3 loop spans 17 amino acids. V dropped 3 bases and J dropped 5 bases, with 20 bases sitting between them. TCRdb passed the reads through MiXCR, listing each CDR3 protein once. In the table there are 500,000 to 600,000 distinct CDR3 sequences, approximately 15% of which are singletons. The specimen sequenced was CD8+ T cells from PBMCs. The chain employs TRBV2 and TRBJ2-1, with D possibly matching TRBD2 (5 bases). This receptor was obtained from a human donor in good health (CMV status not recorded). Some clones in this sample may be carry-over from other donors' samples. CDR3 amino acids: CASSDTRGPGPDNEQFF. The CDR3, as DNA: TGTGCCAGCAGTGATACCCGGGGTCCAGGTCCAGACAATGAGCAGTTCTTC.